The subject of this entry is one T cell receptor (beta chain). Its antigen is not known. TCRdb itself ran the 5' RACE reads through MiXCR, one entry per CDR3 protein. The sample lists some 350,000 distinct CDR3 sequences, approximately 15% occurring once. This entry comes from a study of T-cell memory formation after mild COVID-19. Germline-derived CDR1 and CDR2 are SGHTA and FQGNSA. This CDR3 spans 12 amino acids. V lost 5 bases and J lost 3, with 5 bases in between. Whole-study findings and limits: For second-wave clones that peaked at day 37, SARS-CoV-2 specificity went unverified. Pre-infection memory already had some responding clones, implying cross-reactive memory joined.

This TCR was sampled from a man in his late teens or twenties who had mild COVID-19 (a few samples of this study predate the infection). Cell type and time point are not known. The chain joins TRBV7-2 to TRBJ1-5; no clear D gene. Sequencing input: PBMCs or a T cell subset sorted from them (not recorded which). CDR3 region: CASSDPNQPQHF. Written as DNA, the CDR3 is TGTGCCAGCAGCGACCCCAATCAGCCCCAGCATTTT.